Shown below are 20 T cell receptor beta chains from a single sample sequenced in a study of CD4+ T cells in melanoma. TCRdb's copy holds only in-frame clones and misses some; the assay was immunoSEQ multiplex PCR. Among about 140,000 clones listed, around nine tenths were seen once. The receptors were gathered from a human donor with melanoma.

In the case of this clone: The junction departs from germline at one end; a sequencing error may be responsible. The chain has TRBV19 and TRBJ1-3; possibly TRBD1 for D (5 bases). There are 13 residues in the CDR3. Germline CDR1 reads LNHDA; CDR2 reads SQIVND (reference sequence). The CDR3, as DNA: TGTGCCAGTAGTTACTCCGGGACCGTCGTCACTAGGTTT. It encodes CASSYSGTVVTRF. The full variable domain, rest sourced from reference TRBV19 and TRBJ1-3, is DGGITQSPKYLFRKEGQNVTLSCEQNLNHDAMYWYRQDPGQGLRLIYYSQIVNDFQKGDIAEGYSVSREKKESFPLTVTSAQKNPTAFYLCASSYSGTVVTRFGEGSWLTVV.

The rearrangement links TRBV11-2 to TRBJ2-7; D is unclear. Trimming shortened V by 2 bases and J by 3 bases, and 5 bases separated the two germline ends. This CDR3 spans 12 amino acids. CDR1 is SGHAT, CDR2 FQNNGV, per germline. The CDR3 DNA is TGTGCCAGCAGCTTACAAAACTACGAGCAGTACTTC. Encoded protein: CASSLQNYEQYF.

The gene calls are TRBV5-1 and TRBJ2-1; 10 bases match TRBD1. V shed 0 bases and J 3 bases; nucleotides not matched to a gene: 0. The CDR3 has 15 residues. CDR1 and CDR2 from the germline V gene are SGHRS and YFSETQ. The chain's CDR3 is CASSLGTGGYNEQFF. CDR3 bases: TGCGCCAGCAGCTTGGGGACAGGGGGCTACAATGAGCAGTTCTTC.

The V and J genes are TRBV12-5 and TRBJ1-5; D ambiguous. The CDR3 runs to 13 residues. V gave up 4 bases and J gave up 1 base, with 5 bases separating them. Germline V gene sequence: CDR1 LGHNT, CDR2 FRNRAP. The chain's CDR3 is CASGSWSNQPQHF. CDR3 DNA sequence: TGTGCTAGTGGTTCTTGGAGCAATCAGCCCCAGCATTTT.

The chain is built from TRBV7-3 and TRBJ2-1; 11 nucleotides match TRBD1. This CDR3 contains 18 residues. The J segment lost 9 bases and the V segment lost 6 bases, leaving 19 bases of the junction unmatched. The germline CDR1 and CDR2 sequences are SGHTA and FQGTGA. Here the CDR3 reads CASSPGTGGIQGWGEQFF. DNA of the CDR3: TGTGCCAGCAGTCCTGGGACAGGGGGAATCCAGGGGTGGGGTGAGCAGTTCTTC.

The chain is built from TRBV30 and TRBJ2-3, with 10 bases matching TRBD2. With V trimmed by 4 bases and J by 4 bases, 8 bases remained unmatched. CDR3 length: 15 amino acids. Germline V gene sequence: CDR1 GTSNPN, CDR2 SVGIG (reference sequence). The CDR3 coding sequence is TGTGCCTGGATTGACAGCGGGGGGGCCTCAGATACGCAGTATTTT. Translation gives CAWIDSGGASDTQYF.

This chain joins TRBV5-4 and TRBJ2-5; D is perhaps TRBD2 (6 bases). This CDR3 region has 14 residues. Trimming shortened V by 1 base and J by 5 bases, and 12 bases separated the two germline ends. CDR1 is SGHNT, CDR2 YYREEE, per germline (reference sequence). The CDR3 DNA is TGTGCCAGCAGCTTGAGGGGAGGTGCGGAGACCCAGTACTTC. It yields the protein CASSLRGGAETQYF.

The chain joins TRBV7-9 to TRBJ1-5; perhaps TRBD1 as D (5 bases). There are 17 residues in the CDR3. Germline CDR1 reads SEHNR; CDR2 reads FQNEAQ (reference sequence). Trimming took off 2 bases at V and 1 base at J, with 15 bases between the two ends. CDR3 amino acids: CASSLTPVGGSNQPQHF. CDR3 DNA: TGTGCCAGCAGCTTAACCCCGGTCGGGGGAAGCAATCAGCCCCAGCATTTT.

The gene calls are TRBV2 and TRBJ2-3, with 7 positions matching TRBD2. V shed 5 bases, J shed 11 bases, and the junction held 7 bases outside the gene matches. The CDR3 length is 12 residues. Germline CDR1 and CDR2: SNHLY and FYNNEI. CDR3 amino acids: CASSLTREGQYF. For the CDR3, the DNA is TGTGCCAGCAGTTTGACCAGGGAGGGGCAGTATTTT.

V is TRBV18 and J is TRBJ1-1; the D gene is possibly TRBD1 (5 bases). The CDR3 has 12 amino acids. Trimming took 5 bases from V and 7 from J, leaving 11 bases between them. CDR1 KGHSH and CDR2 LQKENI come from the germline V gene. CDR3 sequence: CASSIQRGEAFF. The CDR3 nucleotides read TGTGCCAGCTCAATTCAGAGGGGTGAAGCTTTCTTT.

This chain uses TRBV5-1 with TRBJ2-1, with 8 bases identical to TRBD2. J gave up 8 bases and V 1 base, and 5 bases lay outside the gene matches. The CDR3 extends over 14 amino acids. CDR1 SGHRS and CDR2 YFSETQ come from the germline V gene. The chain's CDR3 is CASSLSGGPDEQFF. The CDR3 nucleotides are TGCGCCAGCAGCTTGTCGGGGGGGCCGGATGAGCAGTTCTTC.

The chain carries TRBV30 and TRBJ1-2; D is uncertain. The ends were cut back, 0 bases at V and 0 bases at J, with 11 bases in the middle. CDR3 length: 15 amino acids. Germline CDR1 and CDR2: GTSNPN and SVGIG (reference sequence). The CDR3: CAWSVPRTANYGYTF. CDR3 in DNA: TGTGCCTGGAGTGTACCCCGGACGGCTAACTATGGCTACACCTTC.

The chain joins TRBV10-2 to TRBJ2-7; maybe TRBD1 (5 bases). Germline V gene sequence: CDR1 WSHSY, CDR2 SAAADI. The CDR3 has 12 amino acids. The ends were cut back, 6 bases at V and 2 bases at J, with 8 bases in the middle. CDR3 residues: CASRDTAYEQYF. CDR3 nucleotide sequence: TGCGCCAGCAGGGACACCGCCTACGAGCAGTACTTC.

The chain carries TRBV5-1 and TRBJ2-7; no reliable D call. With 5 bases removed from V and 4 bases from J, the gap between germline ends came to 13 bases. CDR1 SGHRS and CDR2 YFSETQ come from the germline V gene. CDR3 length: 13 amino acids. The CDR3 here is CASREILGYEQYF. CDR3 bases: TGCGCCAGCAGGGAGATTTTGGGGTACGAGCAGTACTTC.

CDR3 nucleotide sequence: TGTGCCAGCAGCTTTGCAGGCACACCCCTCCACTTT. Translated, it gives CASSFAGTPLHF. The chain links TRBV7-9 to TRBJ1-6; D is unclear. This CDR3 spans 12 amino acids. V lost 3 bases, J lost 11 bases, and 8 bases lay in between. CDR1 and CDR2 from the germline V gene are SEHNR and FQNEAQ (reference sequence).

This clone was recorded only once. This chain connects TRBV7-3 to TRBJ2-6; weak D call: TRBD1 (7 bases). Trimming left V 2 bases short and J 4 bases short, with 12 bases between. Looked up from germline, CDR1 is SGHTA and CDR2 is FQGTGA. The CDR3 totals 16 residues. CDR3: CASSLGQGGGANVLTF. As DNA, the CDR3 is TGTGCCAGCAGCTTAGGTCAGGGGGGCGGGGCCAACGTCCTGACTTTC.

This chain uses TRBV5-4 with TRBJ1-1; 7 bases match TRBD1. The CDR3 covers 14 residues. CDR1 is SGHNT, CDR2 YYREEE, per germline (reference sequence). V shed 2 bases, J shed 3 bases, and the junction held 4 bases outside the gene matches. The CDR3 DNA sequence: TGTGCCAGCAGCTTTCAGGGGGTCTACACTGAAGCTTTCTTT. It specifies CASSFQGVYTEAFF.

The V and J genes are TRBV18 and TRBJ2-7; tentative D call: TRBD1 (6 bases). CDR3 length: 21 amino acids. With 2 bases removed from V and 3 bases from J, the gap between germline ends came to 32 bases. CDR1 is KGHSH and CDR2 is LQKENI in the germline V gene. The CDR3 DNA sequence: TGTGCCAGCTCACCAAAGGAGAGATATAAGCCCATAGAGGGGGTATTCTACGAGCAGTACTTC. Encoded protein: CASSPKERYKPIEGVFYEQYF.

In its sample, this clone was seen a few times. This sequence joins TRBV7-2 and TRBJ1-2; D perhaps matches TRBD1 (6 bases). The CDR3 extends over 16 amino acids. Germline CDR1 SGHTA, CDR2 FQGNSA. The V and J ends lost 5 bases and 4 bases respectively, with 20 bases between them. This CDR3 is CASSPDGGGPGYGYTF. Here the CDR3 DNA reads TGTGCCAGCAGCCCGGACGGTGGGGGGCCGGGCTATGGCTACACCTTC.

The DNA of the CDR3 is TGTGCCTGGAGTGTAACTGCCCTCGTACGGGGGGCTTTCTTT. Translating it yields CAWSVTALVRGAFF. This rearrangement joins TRBV30 to TRBJ1-1, with D possibly TRBD1 on 5 matching bases. This CDR3 has 14 amino acids. Deletions cut 0 bases from V and 11 bases from J, with 19 bases between. The germline V gene has CDR1 GTSNPN and CDR2 SVGIG (reference sequence).